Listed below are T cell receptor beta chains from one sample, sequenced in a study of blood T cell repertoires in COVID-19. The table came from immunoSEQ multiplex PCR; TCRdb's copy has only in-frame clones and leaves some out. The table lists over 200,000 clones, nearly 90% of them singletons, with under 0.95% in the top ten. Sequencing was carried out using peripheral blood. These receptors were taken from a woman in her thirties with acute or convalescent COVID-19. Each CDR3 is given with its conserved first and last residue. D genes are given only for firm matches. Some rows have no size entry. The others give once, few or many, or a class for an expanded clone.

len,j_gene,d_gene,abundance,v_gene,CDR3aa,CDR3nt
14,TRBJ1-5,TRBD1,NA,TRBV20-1,CSASLLDRGQPQHF,TGCAGTGCTAGTCTTCTGGACAGGGGTCAGCCCCAGCATTTT
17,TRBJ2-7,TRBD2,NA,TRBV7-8,CASSPTSGRPRSREQYF,TGTGCCAGCAGCCCGACTAGCGGGAGGCCCCGGTCGAGGGAGCAGTACTTC
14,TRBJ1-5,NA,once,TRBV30,CAWSKGGSNQPQHF,TGTGCCTGGAGTAAGGGAGGTAGCAATCAGCCCCAGCATTTT
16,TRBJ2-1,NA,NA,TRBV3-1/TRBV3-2,CASSQAAGGLLKGQFF,TGTGCCAGCAGCCAAGCCGCAGGGGGACTGCTTAAGGGGCAGTTCTTC
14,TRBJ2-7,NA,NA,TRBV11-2,CASSLAGNSYEQYF,TGTGCCAGCAGCTTAGCCGGGAACTCCTACGAGCAGTACTTC
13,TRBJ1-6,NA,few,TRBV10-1,CASSAGNGSPLHF,TGCGCCAGCAGTGCCGGGAACGGTTCACCCCTCCACTTT
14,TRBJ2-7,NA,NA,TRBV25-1,CASSDQGHSYEQYF,TGTGCCAGCAGTGATCAGGGGCACTCCTACGAGCAGTACTTC
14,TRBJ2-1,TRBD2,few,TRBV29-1,CSAGVLAGTNEQFF,TGCAGCGCCGGGGTACTAGCGGGAACCAATGAGCAGTTCTTC
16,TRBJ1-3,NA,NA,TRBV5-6,CASSLDSGRFRNTIYF,TGTGCCAGCAGCTTGGATAGCGGGCGGTTTAGAAACACCATATATTTT
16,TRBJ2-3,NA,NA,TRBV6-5,CASSYSTSNLADTQYF,TGTGCCAGCAGTTACTCAACTAGCAACTTGGCAGATACGCAGTATTTT
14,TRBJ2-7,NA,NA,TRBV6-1,CASSDRTIPYEQYF,TGTGCCAGCAGTGATAGGACTATCCCCTACGAGCAGTACTTC
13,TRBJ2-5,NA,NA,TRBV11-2,CASSFRVGETQYF,TGTGCCAGCAGCTTCAGGGTGGGAGAGACCCAGTACTTC
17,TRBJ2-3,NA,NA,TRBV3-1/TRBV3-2,CASSQAGGIHSWDTQYF,TGTGCCAGCAGCCAAGCGGGGGGCATACATTCATGGGATACGCAGTATTTT
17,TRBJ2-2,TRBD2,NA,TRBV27,CASSLYLRLAGGGELFF,TGTGCCAGCAGTTTATACTTAAGACTAGCGGGAGGAGGGGAGCTGTTTTTT
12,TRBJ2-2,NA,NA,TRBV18,CASSTNTGELFF,TGTGCCAGCTCAACTAACACCGGGGAGCTGTTTTTT
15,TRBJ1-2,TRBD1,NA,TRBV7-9,CASSLVGGQGSGYTF,TGTGCCAGCAGCTTAGTGGGCGGACAGGGTAGTGGCTACACCTTC
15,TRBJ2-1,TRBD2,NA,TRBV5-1,CASSPGLAGVVEQFF,TGCGCCAGCAGCCCGGGACTAGCGGGAGTGGTTGAGCAGTTCTTC
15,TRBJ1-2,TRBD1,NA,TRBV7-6,CASSIWDRGIGGYTF,TGTGCCAGCAGCATATGGGACAGGGGTATCGGGGGCTACACCTTC
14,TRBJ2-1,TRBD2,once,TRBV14,CASSQSGRRSEQFF,TGTGCCAGCAGCCAAAGCGGGAGAAGGAGTGAGCAGTTCTTC
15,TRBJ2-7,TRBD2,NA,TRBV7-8,CASSRLSGTTYEQYF,TGTGCCAGCAGCCGACTTAGCGGGACTACGTACGAGCAGTACTTC
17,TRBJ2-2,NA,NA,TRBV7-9,CASSLSSTGRYTGELFF,TGTGCCAGCAGCTTAAGTTCTACAGGGCGTTACACCGGGGAGCTGTTTTTT
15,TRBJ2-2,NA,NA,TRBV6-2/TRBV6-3,CASSPAGLNTGELFF,TGTGCCAGCAGTCCGGCGGGACTGAACACCGGGGAGCTGTTTTTT
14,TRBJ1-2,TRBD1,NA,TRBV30,CAWSVRTGGYGYTF,TGTGCCTGGAGTGTACGGACAGGGGGGTATGGCTACACCTTC
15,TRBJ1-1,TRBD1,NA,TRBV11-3,CASSWDRGGNTEAFF,TGTGCCAGCAGCTGGGACAGGGGAGGAAACACTGAAGCTTTCTTT
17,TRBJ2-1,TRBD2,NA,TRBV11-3,CASSSGPGGRSGDEQFF,TGTGCCAGCAGCTCAGGCCCTGGCGGGAGGTCTGGAGATGAGCAGTTCTTC
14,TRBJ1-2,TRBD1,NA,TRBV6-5,CASSYSTGDYGYTF,TGTGCCAGCAGTTACTCGACAGGGGACTATGGCTACACCTTC
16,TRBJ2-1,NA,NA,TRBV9,CASSVGVGRNNNEQFF,TGTGCCAGCAGCGTAGGGGTAGGGAGGAATAACAATGAGCAGTTCTTC
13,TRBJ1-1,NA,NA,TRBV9,CASSVAGGNEAFF,TGTGCCAGCAGCGTAGCAGGAGGAAATGAAGCTTTCTTT
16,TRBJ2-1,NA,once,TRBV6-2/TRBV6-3,CASSYSLLAMGNEQFF,TGTGCCAGCAGTTACTCGTTACTAGCTATGGGCAATGAGCAGTTCTTC
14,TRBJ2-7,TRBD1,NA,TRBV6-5,CASKTDRLSGEQYF,TGTGCCAGCAAAACGGACAGGCTTTCGGGAGAGCAGTACTTC
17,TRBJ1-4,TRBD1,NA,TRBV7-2,CASSFSGTDTTNEKLFF,TGTGCCAGCAGCTTCTCCGGGACAGACACAACTAATGAAAAACTGTTTTTT
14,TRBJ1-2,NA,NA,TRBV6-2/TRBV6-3,CASSYPSVNYGYTF,TGTGCCAGCAGTTACCCGTCGGTCAACTATGGCTACACCTTC
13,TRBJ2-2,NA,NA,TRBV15,CATSRDDTGELFF,TGTGCCACCAGCAGAGACGACACCGGGGAGCTGTTTTTT
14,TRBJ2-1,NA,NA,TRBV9,CASSVATPGYEQFF,TGTGCCAGCAGCGTAGCTACTCCCGGGTATGAGCAGTTCTTC
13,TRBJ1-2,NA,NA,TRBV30,CAWRWSRDYGYTF,TGTGCCTGGAGATGGAGCAGGGACTATGGCTACACCTTC
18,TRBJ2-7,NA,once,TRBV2,CASSEGYPVSQGTYEQYF,TGTGCCAGCAGTGAAGGATACCCAGTTTCACAGGGAACCTACGAGCAGTACTTC
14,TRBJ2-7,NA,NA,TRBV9,CASSVDPGYYEQYF,TGTGCCAGCAGCGTAGATCCGGGATACTACGAGCAGTACTTC
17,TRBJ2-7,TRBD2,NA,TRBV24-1,CATSDSRGTSGRYEQYF,TGTGCCACCAGTGATTCAAGGGGGACTAGCGGGAGGTACGAGCAGTACTTC
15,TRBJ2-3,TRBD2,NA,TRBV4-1,CASSLGTSLTDTQYF,TGCGCCAGCAGCCTCGGGACTAGCCTCACAGATACGCAGTATTTT
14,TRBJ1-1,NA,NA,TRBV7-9,CASSLNSQNTEAFF,TGTGCCAGCAGCCTAAACAGCCAGAACACTGAAGCTTTCTTT
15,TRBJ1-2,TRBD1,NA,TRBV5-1,CASSGQGALNYGYTF,TGCGCCAGCAGCGGTCAGGGGGCCTTAAACTATGGCTACACCTTC
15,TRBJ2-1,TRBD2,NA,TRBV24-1,CATGPGRAPGDEQFF,TGTGCCACCGGTCCCGGGAGGGCCCCCGGGGATGAGCAGTTCTTC
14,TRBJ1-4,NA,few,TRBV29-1,CSVPSPSGNEKLFF,TGCAGCGTCCCAAGCCCAAGTGGTAATGAAAAACTGTTTTTT
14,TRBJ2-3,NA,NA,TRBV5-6,CASSFPTGSHTQYF,TGTGCCAGCAGCTTCCCAACAGGGTCCCATACGCAGTATTTT
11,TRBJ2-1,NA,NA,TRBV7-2,CASSSQVEQFF,TGTGCCAGCAGCTCTCAGGTTGAGCAGTTCTTC
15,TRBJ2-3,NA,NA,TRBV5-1,CASSLGTLPADTQYF,TGCGCCAGCAGCTTGGGGACTCTACCAGCAGATACGCAGTATTTT
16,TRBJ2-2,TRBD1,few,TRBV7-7,CASSAHLTGGNGELFF,TGTGCCAGCAGCGCCCATCTGACAGGGGGTAACGGGGAGCTGTTTTTT
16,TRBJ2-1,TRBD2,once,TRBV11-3,CASSPLIAGAYNEQFF,TGTGCCAGCAGCCCCCTTATAGCGGGAGCTTACAATGAGCAGTTCTTC
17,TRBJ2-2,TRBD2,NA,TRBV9,CASSVDPAGGNTGELFF,TGTGCCAGCAGCGTAGATCCAGCGGGAGGTAACACCGGGGAGCTGTTTTTT
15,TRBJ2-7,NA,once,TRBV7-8,CASSPRVGTNYEQYF,TGTGCCAGCAGCCCAAGGGTAGGGACAAACTACGAGCAGTACTTC
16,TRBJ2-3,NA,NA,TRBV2,CASRPFAGGGTDTQYF,TGTGCCAGCAGACCGTTCGCGGGTGGGGGCACAGATACGCAGTATTTT
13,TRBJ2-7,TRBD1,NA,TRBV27,CASSRDRNYEQYF,TGTGCCAGCAGCCGGGACAGAAACTACGAGCAGTACTTC
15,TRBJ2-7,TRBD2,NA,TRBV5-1,CASSRPSSGSYEQYF,TGCGCCAGCAGCCGACCTTCTAGCGGGAGCTACGAGCAGTACTTC